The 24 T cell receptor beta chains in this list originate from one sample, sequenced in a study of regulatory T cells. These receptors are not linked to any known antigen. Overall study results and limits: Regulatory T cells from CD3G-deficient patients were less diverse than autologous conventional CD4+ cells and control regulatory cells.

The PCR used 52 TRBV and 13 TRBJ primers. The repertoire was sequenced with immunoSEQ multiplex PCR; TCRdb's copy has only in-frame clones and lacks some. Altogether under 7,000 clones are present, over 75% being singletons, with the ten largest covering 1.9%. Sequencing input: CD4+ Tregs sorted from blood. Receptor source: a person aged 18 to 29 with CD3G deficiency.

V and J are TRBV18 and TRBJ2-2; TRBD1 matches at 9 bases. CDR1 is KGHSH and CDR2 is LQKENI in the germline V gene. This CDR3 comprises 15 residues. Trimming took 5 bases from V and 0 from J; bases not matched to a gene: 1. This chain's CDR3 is CASSGQGSNTGELFF. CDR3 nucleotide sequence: TGTGCCAGCTCAGGACAGGGGTCGAACACCGGGGAGCTGTTTTTT. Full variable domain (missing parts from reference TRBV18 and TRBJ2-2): NAGVMQNPRHLVRRRGQEARLRCSPMKGHSHVYWYRQLPEEGLKFMVYLQKENIIDESGMPKERFSAEFPKEGPSILRIQQVVRGDSAAYFCASSGQGSNTGELFFGEGSRLTVL.

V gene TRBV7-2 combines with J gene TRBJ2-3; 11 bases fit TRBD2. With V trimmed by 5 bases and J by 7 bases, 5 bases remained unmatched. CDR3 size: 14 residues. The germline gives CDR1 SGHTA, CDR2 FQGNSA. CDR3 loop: CASSTGTSGNTQYF. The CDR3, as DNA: TGTGCCAGCAGCACCGGGACTAGCGGAAATACGCAGTATTTT.

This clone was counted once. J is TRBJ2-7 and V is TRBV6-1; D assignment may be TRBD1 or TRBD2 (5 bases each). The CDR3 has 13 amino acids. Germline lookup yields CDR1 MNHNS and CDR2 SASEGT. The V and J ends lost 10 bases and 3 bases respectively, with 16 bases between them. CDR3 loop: CATRDRGLYEQYF. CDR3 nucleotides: TGTGCCACCCGGGACCGCGGCCTCTACGAGCAGTACTTC.

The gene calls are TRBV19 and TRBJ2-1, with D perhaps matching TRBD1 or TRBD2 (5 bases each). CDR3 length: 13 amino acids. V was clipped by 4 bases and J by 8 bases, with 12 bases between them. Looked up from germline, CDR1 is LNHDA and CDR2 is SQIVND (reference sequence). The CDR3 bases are TGTGCCAGTAGTACGGGGCCCGGGGATGAGCAGTTCTTC. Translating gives CASSTGPGDEQFF.

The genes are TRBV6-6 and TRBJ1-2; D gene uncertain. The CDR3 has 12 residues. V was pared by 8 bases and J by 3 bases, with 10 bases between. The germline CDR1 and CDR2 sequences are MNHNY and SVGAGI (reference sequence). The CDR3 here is CASGRAYYGYTF. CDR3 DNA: TGTGCCAGCGGTCGAGCTTACTATGGCTACACCTTC.

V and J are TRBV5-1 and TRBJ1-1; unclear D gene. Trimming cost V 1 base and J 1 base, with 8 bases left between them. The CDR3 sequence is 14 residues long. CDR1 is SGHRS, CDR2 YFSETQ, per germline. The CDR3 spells CASSLSGANTEAFF. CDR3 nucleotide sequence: TGCGCCAGCAGCTTGAGCGGCGCGAACACTGAAGCTTTCTTT.

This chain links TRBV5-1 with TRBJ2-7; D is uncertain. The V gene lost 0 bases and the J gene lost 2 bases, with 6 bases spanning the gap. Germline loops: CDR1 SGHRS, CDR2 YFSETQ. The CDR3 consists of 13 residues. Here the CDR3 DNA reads TGCGCCAGCAGCTTGGCCCCCACCTACGAGCAGTACTTC. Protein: CASSLAPTYEQYF.

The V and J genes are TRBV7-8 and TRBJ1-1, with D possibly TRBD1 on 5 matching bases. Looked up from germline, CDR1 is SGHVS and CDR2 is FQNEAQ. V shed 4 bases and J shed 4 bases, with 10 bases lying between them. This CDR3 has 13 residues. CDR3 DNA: TGTGCCAGCAGCTCCTTGGGGACCACTGAAGCTTTCTTT. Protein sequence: CASSSLGTTEAFF.

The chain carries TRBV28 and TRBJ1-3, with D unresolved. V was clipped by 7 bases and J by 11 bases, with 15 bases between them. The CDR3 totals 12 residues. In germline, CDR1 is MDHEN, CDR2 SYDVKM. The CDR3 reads CASTLVRGAIYF. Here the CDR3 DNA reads TGTGCCAGCACCCTCGTCCGTGGCGCCATATATTTT. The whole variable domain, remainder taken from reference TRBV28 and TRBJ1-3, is DVKVTQSSRYLVKRTGEKVFLECVQDMDHENMFWYRQDPGLGLRLIYFSYDVKMKEKGDIPEGYSVSREKKERFSLILESASTNQTSMYLCASTLVRGAIYFGEGSWLTVV.

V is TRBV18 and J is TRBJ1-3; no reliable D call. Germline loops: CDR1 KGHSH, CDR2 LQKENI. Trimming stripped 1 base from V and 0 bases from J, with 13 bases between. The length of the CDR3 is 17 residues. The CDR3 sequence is CASSPLSGALSGNTIYF. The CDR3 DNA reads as TGTGCCAGCTCACCACTCAGCGGAGCCCTCTCTGGAAACACCATATATTTT.

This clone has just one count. CDR3 residues: CAISAGSGGYTF. For the CDR3, the DNA is TGTGCCATCAGTGCAGGGTCGGGTGGCTACACCTTC. This chain joins TRBV10-3 and TRBJ1-2; D is perhaps TRBD1 (5 bases). The germline V gene has CDR1 ENHRY and CDR2 SYGVKD. CDR3 length: 12 amino acids. The V and J ends lost 4 bases and 7 bases respectively, with 10 bases between them.

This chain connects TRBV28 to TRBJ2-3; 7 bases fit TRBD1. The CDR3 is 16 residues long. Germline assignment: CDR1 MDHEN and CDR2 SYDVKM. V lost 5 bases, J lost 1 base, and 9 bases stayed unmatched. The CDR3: CASSPSQGKGTDTQYF. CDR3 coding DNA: TGTGCCAGCAGTCCGTCACAGGGGAAGGGCACAGATACGCAGTATTTT.

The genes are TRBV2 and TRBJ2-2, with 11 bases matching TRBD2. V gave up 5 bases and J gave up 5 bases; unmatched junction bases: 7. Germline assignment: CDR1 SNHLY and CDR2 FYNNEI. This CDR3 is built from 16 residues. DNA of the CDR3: TGTGCCAGCAGTCCAACTAGCGGGAGAGAAACCGGGGAGCTGTTTTTT. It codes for CASSPTSGRETGELFF.

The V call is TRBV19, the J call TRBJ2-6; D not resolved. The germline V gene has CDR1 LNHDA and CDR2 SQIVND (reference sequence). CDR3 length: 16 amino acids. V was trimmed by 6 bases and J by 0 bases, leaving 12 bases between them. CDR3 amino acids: CASSVGGHSGANVLTF. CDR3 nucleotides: TGTGCCAGTAGCGTCGGCGGTCACTCTGGGGCCAACGTCCTGACTTTC.

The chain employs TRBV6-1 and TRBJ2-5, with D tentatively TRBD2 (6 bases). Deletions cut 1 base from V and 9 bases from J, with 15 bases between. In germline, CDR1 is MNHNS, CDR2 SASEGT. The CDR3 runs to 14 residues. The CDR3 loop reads CASSEERAEGAQYF. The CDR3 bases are TGTGCCAGCAGTGAAGAAAGGGCGGAGGGAGCCCAGTACTTC.

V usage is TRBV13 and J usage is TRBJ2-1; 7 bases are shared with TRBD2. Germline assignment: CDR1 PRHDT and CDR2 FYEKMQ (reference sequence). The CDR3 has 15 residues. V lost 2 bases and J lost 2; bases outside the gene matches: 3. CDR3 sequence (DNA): TGTGCCAGCAGCTTAAAAGCGGGGCCCTACAATGAGCAGTTCTTC. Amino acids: CASSLKAGPYNEQFF.

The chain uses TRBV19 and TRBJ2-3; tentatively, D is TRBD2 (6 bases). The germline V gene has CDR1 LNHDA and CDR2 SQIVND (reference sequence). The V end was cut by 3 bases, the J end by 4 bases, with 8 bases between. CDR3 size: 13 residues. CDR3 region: CASSISGADTQYF. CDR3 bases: TGTGCCAGTAGTATCTCGGGGGCAGATACGCAGTATTTT.

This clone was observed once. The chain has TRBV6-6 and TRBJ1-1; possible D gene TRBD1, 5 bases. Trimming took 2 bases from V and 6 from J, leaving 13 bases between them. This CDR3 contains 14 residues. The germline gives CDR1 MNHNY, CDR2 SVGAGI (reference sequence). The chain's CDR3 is CASSYRGRVPEAFF. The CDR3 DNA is TGTGCCAGCAGTTACAGGGGACGGGTCCCTGAAGCTTTCTTT.

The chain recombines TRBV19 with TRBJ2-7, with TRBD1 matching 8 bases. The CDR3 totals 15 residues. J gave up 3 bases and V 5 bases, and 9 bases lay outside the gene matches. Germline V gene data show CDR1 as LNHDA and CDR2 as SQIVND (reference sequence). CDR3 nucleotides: TGTGCCAGTAGTCTCAGACAGGGGAAAGGCTACGAGCAGTACTTC. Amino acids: CASSLRQGKGYEQYF.

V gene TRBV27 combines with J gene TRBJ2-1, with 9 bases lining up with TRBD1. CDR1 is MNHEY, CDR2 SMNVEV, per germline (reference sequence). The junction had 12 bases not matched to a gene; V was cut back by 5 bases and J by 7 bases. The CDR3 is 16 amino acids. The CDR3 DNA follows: TGTGCCAGCAGTCCCTCTACAGGGGGCGGGGGAAATGAGCAGTTCTTC. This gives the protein CASSPSTGGGGNEQFF.

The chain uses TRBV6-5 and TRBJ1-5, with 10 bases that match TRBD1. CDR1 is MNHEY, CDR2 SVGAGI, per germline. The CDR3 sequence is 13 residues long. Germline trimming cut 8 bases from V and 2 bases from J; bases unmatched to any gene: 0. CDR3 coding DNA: TGTGCCAGCGGACAGGGGGGCAATCAGCCCCAGCATTTT. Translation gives CASGQGGNQPQHF.

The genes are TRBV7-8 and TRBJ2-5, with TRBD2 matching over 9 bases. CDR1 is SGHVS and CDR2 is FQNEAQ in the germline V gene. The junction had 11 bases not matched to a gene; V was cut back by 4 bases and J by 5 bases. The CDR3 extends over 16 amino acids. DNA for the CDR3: TGTGCCAGCAGCTCCTCGGGTAGCGGGAGTGGTGAGACCCAGTACTTC. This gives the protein CASSSSGSGSGETQYF.

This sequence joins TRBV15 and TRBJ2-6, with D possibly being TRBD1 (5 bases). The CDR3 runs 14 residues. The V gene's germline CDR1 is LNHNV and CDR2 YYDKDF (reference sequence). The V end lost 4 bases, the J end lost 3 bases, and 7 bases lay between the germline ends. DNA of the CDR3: TGTGCCACCAGCAAAGGGGATGGGGCCAACGTCCTGACTTTC. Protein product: CATSKGDGANVLTF. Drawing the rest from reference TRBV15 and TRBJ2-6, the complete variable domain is DAMVIQNPRYQVTQFGKPVTLSCSQTLNHNVMYWYQQKSSQAPKLLFHYYDKDFNNEADTPDNFQSRRPNTSFCFLDIRSPGLGDTAMYLCATSKGDGANVLTFGAGSRLTVL.

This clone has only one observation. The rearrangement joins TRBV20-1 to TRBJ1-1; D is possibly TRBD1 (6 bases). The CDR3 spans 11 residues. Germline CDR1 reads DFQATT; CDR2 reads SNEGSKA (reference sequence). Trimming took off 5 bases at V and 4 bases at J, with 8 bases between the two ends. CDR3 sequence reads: CSASRGTEAFF. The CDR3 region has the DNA TGCAGTGCTTCCAGGGGCACTGAAGCTTTCTTT.